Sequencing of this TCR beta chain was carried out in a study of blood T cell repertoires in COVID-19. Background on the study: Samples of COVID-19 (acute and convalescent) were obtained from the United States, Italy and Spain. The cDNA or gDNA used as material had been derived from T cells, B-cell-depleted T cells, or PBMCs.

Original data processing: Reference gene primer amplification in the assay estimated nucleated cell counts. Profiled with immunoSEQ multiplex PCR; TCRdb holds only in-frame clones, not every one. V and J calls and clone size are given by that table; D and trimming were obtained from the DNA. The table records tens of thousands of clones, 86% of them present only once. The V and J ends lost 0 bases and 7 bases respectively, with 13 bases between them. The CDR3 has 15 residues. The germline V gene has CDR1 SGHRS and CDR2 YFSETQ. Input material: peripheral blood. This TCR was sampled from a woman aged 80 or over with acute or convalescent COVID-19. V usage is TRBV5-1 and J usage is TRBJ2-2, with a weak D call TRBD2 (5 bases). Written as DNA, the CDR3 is TGCGCCAGCAGCTTGGGTCCGGGTCGGGGCGGGGAGCTGTTTTTT. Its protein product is CASSLGPGRGGELFF. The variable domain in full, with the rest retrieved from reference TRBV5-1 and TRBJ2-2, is KAGVTQTPRYLIKTRGQQVTLSCSPISGHRSVSWYQQTPGQGLQFLFEYFSETQRNKGNFPGRFSGRQFSNSRSEMNVSTLELGDSALYLCASSLGPGRGGELFFGEGSRLTVL.